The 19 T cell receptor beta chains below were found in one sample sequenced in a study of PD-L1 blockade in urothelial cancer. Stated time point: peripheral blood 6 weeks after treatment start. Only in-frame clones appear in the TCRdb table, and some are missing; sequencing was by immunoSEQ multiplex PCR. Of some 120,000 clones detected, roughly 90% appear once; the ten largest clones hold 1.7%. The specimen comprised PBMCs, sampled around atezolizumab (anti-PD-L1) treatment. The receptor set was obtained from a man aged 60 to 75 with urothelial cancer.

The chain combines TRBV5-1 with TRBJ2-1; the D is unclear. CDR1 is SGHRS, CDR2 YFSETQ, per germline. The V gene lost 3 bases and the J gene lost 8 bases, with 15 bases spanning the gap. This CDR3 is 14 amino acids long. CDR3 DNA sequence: TGCGCCAGCAGCTCACCGGCCGAGAGCGATGAGCAGTTCTTC. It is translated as CASSSPAESDEQFF. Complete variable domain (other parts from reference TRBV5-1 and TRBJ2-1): KAGVTQTPRYLIKTRGQQVTLSCSPISGHRSVSWYQQTPGQGLQFLFEYFSETQRNKGNFPGRFSGRQFSNSRSEMNVSTLELGDSALYLCASSSPAESDEQFFGPGTRLTVL.

The DNA for the CDR3 is TGCGCCAGCAGCGCCGGGACTAGCTCAATCTCCTACAATGAGCAGTTCTTC. As protein: CASSAGTSSISYNEQFF. The chain uses TRBV5-1 and TRBJ2-1; 9 bases fit TRBD2. V gave up 4 bases and J gave up 0 bases; unmatched junction bases: 8. The CDR3 length is 17 residues. Germline values: CDR1 SGHRS, CDR2 YFSETQ.

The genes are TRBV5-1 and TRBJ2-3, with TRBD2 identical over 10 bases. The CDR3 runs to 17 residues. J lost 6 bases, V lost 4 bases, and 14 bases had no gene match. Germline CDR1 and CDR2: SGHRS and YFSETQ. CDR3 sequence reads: CASSPSGGAGAPDTQYF. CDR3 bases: TGCGCCAGCAGCCCTAGCGGGGGAGCGGGGGCCCCGGATACGCAGTATTTT.

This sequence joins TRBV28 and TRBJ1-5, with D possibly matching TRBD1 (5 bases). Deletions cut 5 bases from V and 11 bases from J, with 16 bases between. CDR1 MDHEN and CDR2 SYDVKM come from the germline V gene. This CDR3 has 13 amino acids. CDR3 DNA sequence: TGTGCCAGCAGTATCCCGGGGGAGTCGACCCAGCATTTT. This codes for CASSIPGESTQHF. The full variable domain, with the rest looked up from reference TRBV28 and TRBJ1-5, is DVKVTQSSRYLVKRTGEKVFLECVQDMDHENMFWYRQDPGLGLRLIYFSYDVKMKEKGDIPEGYSVSREKKERFSLILESASTNQTSMYLCASSIPGESTQHFGDGTRLSIL.

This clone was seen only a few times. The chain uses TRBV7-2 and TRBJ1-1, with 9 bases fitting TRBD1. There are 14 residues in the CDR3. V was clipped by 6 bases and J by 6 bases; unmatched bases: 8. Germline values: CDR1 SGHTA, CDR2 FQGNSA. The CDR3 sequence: CASRQGQGTAEAFF. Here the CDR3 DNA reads TGTGCCAGCAGACAAGGACAGGGGACGGCTGAAGCTTTCTTT.

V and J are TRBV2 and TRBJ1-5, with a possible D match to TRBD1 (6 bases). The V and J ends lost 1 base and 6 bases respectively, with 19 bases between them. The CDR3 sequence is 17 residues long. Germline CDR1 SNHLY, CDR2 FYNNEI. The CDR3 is CASSEGTAGGMGQPQHF. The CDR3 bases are TGTGCCAGCAGTGAAGGGACGGCGGGGGGCATGGGTCAGCCCCAGCATTTT.

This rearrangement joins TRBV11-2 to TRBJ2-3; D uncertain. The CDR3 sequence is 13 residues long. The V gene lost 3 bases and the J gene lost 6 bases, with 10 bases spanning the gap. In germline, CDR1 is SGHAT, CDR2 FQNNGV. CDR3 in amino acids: CASSLPFGDTQYF. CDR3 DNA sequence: TGTGCCAGCAGCTTGCCTTTTGGCGATACGCAGTATTTT.

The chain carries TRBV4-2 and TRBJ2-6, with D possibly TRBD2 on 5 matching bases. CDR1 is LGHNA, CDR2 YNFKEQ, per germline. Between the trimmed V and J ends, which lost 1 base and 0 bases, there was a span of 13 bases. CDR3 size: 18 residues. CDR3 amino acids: CASSQVLGRVSGANVLTF. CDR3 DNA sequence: TGTGCCAGCAGCCAAGTACTAGGGCGAGTCTCTGGGGCCAACGTCCTGACTTTC.

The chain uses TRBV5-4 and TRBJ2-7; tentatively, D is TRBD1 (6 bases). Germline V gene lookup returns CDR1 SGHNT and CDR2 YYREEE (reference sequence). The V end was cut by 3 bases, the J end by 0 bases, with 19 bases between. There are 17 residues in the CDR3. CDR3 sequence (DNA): TGTGCCAGCAGCTGGGCGACAGGCCTCTTTAACTCCTACGAGCAGTACTTC. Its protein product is CASSWATGLFNSYEQYF.

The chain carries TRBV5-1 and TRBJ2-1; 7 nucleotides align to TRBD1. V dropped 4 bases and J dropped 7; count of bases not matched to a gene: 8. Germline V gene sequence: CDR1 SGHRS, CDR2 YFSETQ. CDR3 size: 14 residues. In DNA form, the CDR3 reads TGCGCCAGCAGCACGGACAGGATCAATAATGAGCAGTTCTTC. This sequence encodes CASSTDRINNEQFF. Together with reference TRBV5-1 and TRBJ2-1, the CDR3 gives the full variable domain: KAGVTQTPRYLIKTRGQQVTLSCSPISGHRSVSWYQQTPGQGLQFLFEYFSETQRNKGNFPGRFSGRQFSNSRSEMNVSTLELGDSALYLCASSTDRINNEQFFGPGTRLTVL.

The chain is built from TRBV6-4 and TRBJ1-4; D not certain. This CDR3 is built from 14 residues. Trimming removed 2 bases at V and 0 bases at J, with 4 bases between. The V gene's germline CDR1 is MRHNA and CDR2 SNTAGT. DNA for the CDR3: TGTGCCAGCAGTGACATAGCAACTAATGAAAAACTGTTTTTT. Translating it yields CASSDIATNEKLFF.

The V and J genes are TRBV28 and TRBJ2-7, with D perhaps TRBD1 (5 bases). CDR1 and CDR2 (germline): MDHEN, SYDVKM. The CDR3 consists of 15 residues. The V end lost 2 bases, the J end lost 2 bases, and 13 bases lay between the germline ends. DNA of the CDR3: TGTGCCAGCAGTTTAATCCTCAGGGAAGCCTACGAGCAGTACTTC. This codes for CASSLILREAYEQYF. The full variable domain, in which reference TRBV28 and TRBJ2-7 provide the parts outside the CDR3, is DVKVTQSSRYLVKRTGEKVFLECVQDMDHENMFWYRQDPGLGLRLIYFSYDVKMKEKGDIPEGYSVSREKKERFSLILESASTNQTSMYLCASSLILREAYEQYFGPGTRLTVT.

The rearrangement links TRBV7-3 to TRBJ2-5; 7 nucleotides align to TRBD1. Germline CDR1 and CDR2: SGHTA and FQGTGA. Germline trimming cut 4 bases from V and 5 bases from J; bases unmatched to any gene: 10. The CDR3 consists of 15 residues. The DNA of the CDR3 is TGTGCCAGCAGCTCAAGAACAGACAGGGCGGAGACCCAGTACTTC. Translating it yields CASSSRTDRAETQYF. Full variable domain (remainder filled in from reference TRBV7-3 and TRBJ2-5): GAGVSQTPSNKVTEKGKYVELRCDPISGHTALYWYRQSLGQGPEFLIYFQGTGAADDSGLPNDRFFAVRPEGSVSTLKIQRTERGDSAVYLCASSSRTDRAETQYFGPGTRLLVL.

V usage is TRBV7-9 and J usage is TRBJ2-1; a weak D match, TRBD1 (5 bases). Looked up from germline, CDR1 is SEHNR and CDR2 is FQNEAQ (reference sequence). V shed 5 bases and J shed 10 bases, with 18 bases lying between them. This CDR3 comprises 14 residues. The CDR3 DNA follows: TGTGCCAGCAGCGAGGTGGGCGACTCAGGGGAGCAGTTCTTC. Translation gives CASSEVGDSGEQFF.

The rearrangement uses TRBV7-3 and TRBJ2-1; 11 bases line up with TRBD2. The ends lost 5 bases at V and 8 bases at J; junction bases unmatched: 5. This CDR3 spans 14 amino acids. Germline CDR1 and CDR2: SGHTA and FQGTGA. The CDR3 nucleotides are TGTGCCAGCAGCATTAGCGGGGGGGCCGATGAGCAGTTCTTC. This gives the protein CASSISGGADEQFF.

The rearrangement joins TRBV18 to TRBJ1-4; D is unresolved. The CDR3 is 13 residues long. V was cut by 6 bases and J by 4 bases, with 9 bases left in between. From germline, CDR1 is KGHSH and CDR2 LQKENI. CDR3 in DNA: TGTGCCAGCTCCGGTGGTCTTAATGAAAAACTGTTTTTT. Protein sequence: CASSGGLNEKLFF.

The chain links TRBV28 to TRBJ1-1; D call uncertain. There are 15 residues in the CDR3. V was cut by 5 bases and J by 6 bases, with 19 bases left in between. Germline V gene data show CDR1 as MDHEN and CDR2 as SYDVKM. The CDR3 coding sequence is TGTGCCAGCAGTCCCCAGGCGGGGTTAAGGTCTGAAGCTTTCTTT. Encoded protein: CASSPQAGLRSEAFF.

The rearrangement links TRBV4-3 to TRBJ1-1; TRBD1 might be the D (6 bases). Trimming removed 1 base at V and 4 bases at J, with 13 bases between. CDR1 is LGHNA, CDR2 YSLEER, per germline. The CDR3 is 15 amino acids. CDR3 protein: CASSQVGGAGTEAFF. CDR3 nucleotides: TGCGCCAGCAGCCAAGTAGGGGGGGCAGGCACTGAAGCTTTCTTT.

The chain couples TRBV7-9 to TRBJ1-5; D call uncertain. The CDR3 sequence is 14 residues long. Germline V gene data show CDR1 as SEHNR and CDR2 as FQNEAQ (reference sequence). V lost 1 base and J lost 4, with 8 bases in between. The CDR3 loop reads CASSLGQVNQPQHF. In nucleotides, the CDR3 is TGTGCCAGCAGCTTAGGCCAGGTTAATCAGCCCCAGCATTTT.